This T cell receptor beta chain was documented in a study of beta chain features in type 1 diabetes. This CDR3 is 14 amino acids long. The germline CDR1 and CDR2 sequences are SGDLS and YYNGEE. Trimming stripped 0 bases from V and 2 bases from J, with 8 bases between. Study-wide results and caveats: Within each of all four CD4+ subsets, Type 1 diabetes patients had TCRB CDR3s that were moderately but significantly shorter.

Since all of the isolated RNA was reverse transcribed, expressed TCRB transcripts were what got sequenced. Profiled with immunoSEQ multiplex PCR; TCRdb holds only in-frame clones, not every one. The sample lists more than 200,000 clones, 16% occurring once. With regard to this clone: Its antigen is unidentified.

The sample comprised naive CD4+ T cells from blood. J is TRBJ1-1 and V is TRBV9; tentatively, D is TRBD1 (5 bases). The sequence came from a man under 40 with type 1 diabetes. The CDR3 DNA reads TGTGCCAGCAGCGTAGGCGACAGTAACACTGAAGCTTTCTTT. Amino acid sequence: CASSVGDSNTEAFF.